This T cell receptor beta chain was sequenced for a study of blood T cell repertoires in COVID-19. Turning to the study itself: COVID-19 samples, acute and convalescent, were from the United States, Italy and Spain. Sources were T cells, B-cell-depleted T cells, or PBMCs; the material itself was cDNA or gDNA.

The table lists this clone with a few counts. As processed by the authors: Estimation of nucleated cell counts was performed using reference gene primer amplification. The protocol was immunoSEQ multiplex PCR, while the TCRdb copy is restricted to in-frame clones and leaves out a portion. V and J calls and clone size follow that table, whereas D and trimming were derived from the DNA. The table lists more than 150,000 clones, roughly nine tenths of them singletons. The CDR3 spans 17 residues. Germline loops: CDR1 LGHNA, CDR2 YSLEER. The trim removed 5 bases at V and 2 bases at J, leaving 11 bases unmatched.

Input material: peripheral blood. The receptor was derived from a man aged 50-59 years with acute or convalescent COVID-19. V usage is TRBV4-3 and J usage is TRBJ1-2; 10 bases are a match to TRBD1. The CDR3 region has the DNA TGCGCCAGCAGCTTGGCTATTCCGGGACAGGGGAACTATGGCTACACCTTC. Residues: CASSLAIPGQGNYGYTF.